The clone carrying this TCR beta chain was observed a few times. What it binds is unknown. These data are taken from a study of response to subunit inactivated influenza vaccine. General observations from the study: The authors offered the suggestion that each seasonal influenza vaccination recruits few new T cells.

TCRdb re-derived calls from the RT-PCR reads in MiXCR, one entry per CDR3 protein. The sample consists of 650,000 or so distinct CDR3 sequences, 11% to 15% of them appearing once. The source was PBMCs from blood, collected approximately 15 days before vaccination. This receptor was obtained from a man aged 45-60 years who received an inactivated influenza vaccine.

The CDR3 is CASSWGWDSDKGQYF. The CDR3 nucleotides are TGTGCCAGCAGCTGGGGATGGGACAGCGATAAGGGCCAGTACTTC. The chain joins TRBV5-6 to TRBJ2-5, with TRBD1 matching 7 bases. The CDR3 spans 15 residues. V was clipped by 3 bases and J by 10 bases; unmatched bases: 15. CDR1 is SGHDT, CDR2 YYEEEE, per germline.